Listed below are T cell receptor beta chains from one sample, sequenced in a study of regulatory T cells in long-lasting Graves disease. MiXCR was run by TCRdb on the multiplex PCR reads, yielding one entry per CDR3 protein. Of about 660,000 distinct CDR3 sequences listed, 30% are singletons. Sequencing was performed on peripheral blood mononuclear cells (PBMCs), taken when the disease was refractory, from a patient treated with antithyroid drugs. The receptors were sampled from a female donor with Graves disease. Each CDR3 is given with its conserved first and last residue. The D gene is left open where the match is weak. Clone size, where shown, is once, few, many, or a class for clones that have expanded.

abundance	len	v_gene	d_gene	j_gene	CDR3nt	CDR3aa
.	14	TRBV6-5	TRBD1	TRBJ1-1	TGTGCCACTCGGGAACCGGGACAGGGGTCTGAAGCTTTCTTT	CATREPGQGSEAFF
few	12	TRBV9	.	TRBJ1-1	TGTGCCAGCAGCTCAGAAGGGGCTGAAGCTTTCTTT	CASSSEGAEAFF
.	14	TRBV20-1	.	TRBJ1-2	TGCAGTGCTAGAAAGCCGCAAGGTTACTATGGCTACACCTTC	CSARKPQGYYGYTF
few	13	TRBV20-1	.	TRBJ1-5	TGCAGTGCTAGAGGTTGGACCGCGGATCCCCAGCATTTT	CSARGWTADPQHF
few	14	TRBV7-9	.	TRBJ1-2	TGTGCCAGCAGCTTAACGGACGGGATATATGGCTACACCTTC	CASSLTDGIYGYTF
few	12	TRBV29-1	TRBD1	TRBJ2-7	TGCAGCGTGGGGACAGCCAGCCACGAGCAGTACTTC	CSVGTASHEQYF
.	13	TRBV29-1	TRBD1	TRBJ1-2	TGCAGCGTTGACCCCGGACAGGACTATGGCTACACCTTC	CSVDPGQDYGYTF
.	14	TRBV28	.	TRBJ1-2	TGTGCCAGCACCTCTCAGGGGCGCAACTATGGCTACACCTTC	CASTSQGRNYGYTF
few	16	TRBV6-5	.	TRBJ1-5	TGTGCCAGCAGTTACTCGAATTTACCAGTCAATCAGCCCCAGCATTTT	CASSYSNLPVNQPQHF
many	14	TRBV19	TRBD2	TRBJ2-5	TGTGCCAGTGGCATGAGCGGGAGAGCAGAGACCCAGTACTTC	CASGMSGRAETQYF
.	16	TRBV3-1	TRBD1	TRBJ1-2	TGTGCCAGCAGCCAAGAGGGGACAGCGTTACCCTATGGCTACACCTTC	CASSQEGTALPYGYTF
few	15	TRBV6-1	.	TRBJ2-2	TGTGCCAGCTGCCCCGGGACTCTTAACACCGGGGAGCTGTTTTTT	CASCPGTLNTGELFF
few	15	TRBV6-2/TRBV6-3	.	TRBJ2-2	TGTGCCAGCAGTTACAAGGGATTCTGGACCGGGGAGCTGTTTTTT	CASSYKGFWTGELFF
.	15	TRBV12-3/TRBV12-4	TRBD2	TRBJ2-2	TGTGCCAGCACTCTACTAGCGGGAGTAGGTGGGGAGCTGTTTTTT	CASTLLAGVGGELFF
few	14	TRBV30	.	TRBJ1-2	TGTGCCTGCATCGGGCAGGGAAGAGACTATGGCTACACCTTC	CACIGQGRDYGYTF
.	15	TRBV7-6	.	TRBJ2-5	TGTGCCAGCAGCCCATCTCGAACGGACCAAGAGACCCAGTACTTC	CASSPSRTDQETQYF
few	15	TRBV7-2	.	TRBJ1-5	TGTGCCAGCAGCCCTACTGGGGATAGCAATCAGCCCCAGCATTTT	CASSPTGDSNQPQHF
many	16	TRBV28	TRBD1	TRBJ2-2	TGTGCCAGCAGTTCCTCAGGGACAGGGAACACCGGGGAGCTGTTTTTT	CASSSSGTGNTGELFF
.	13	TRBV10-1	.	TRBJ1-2	TGCGCCAGCAGTGAGACCCTGAGCTATGGCTACACCTTC	CASSETLSYGYTF
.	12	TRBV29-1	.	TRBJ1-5	TGCAGCGTTGAAGAGGGGGCTAAGCCCCAGCATTTT	CSVEEGAKPQHF
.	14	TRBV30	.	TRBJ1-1	TGTGCCTGGAGTCAAGAACAGTCGAACACTGAAGCTTTCTTT	CAWSQEQSNTEAFF
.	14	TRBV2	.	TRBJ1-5	TGTGCCAGCAGTCGGGATATGGGCAATCAGCCCCAGCATTTT	CASSRDMGNQPQHF
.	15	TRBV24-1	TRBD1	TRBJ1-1	TGTGCCACCAGTGATCCCCGCCAGGGGGAAACTGAAGCTTTCTTT	CATSDPRQGETEAFF
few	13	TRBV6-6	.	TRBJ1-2	TGTGCCAGCAGTTACTCGAGAGGGCCTGGCTACACCTTC	CASSYSRGPGYTF
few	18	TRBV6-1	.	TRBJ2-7	TGTGCCAGCAGTGAAGCCCCCCCCACCGTGGGAGGCTCCTACGAGCAGTACTTC	CASSEAPPTVGGSYEQYF
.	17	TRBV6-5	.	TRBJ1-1	TGTGCCAGCAGTTACTCCCCCAGCAGGGCCCAAGCCACTGAAGCTTTCTTT	CASSYSPSRAQATEAFF
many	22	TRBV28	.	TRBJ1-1	TGTGCCAGCAGTCTTTATTTGGGGATTCCACTCAACAGGGTGCGAAGAAACACTGAAGCTTTCTTT	CASSLYLGIPLNRVRRNTEAFF
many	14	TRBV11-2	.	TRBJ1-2	TGTGCCAGCAGCTTAGATCGCGGGATGTATGGCTACACCTTC	CASSLDRGMYGYTF
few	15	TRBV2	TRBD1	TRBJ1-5	TGTGCCAGCAGGGATGGACAGGGACCCTATCAGCCCCAGCATTTT	CASRDGQGPYQPQHF
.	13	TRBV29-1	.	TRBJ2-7	TGCAGCGTTGCCAGGAGGATCTCCTACGAGCAGTACTTC	CSVARRISYEQYF
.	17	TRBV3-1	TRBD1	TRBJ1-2	TGTGCCAGCAGCCAAGAGCCCCGCCCTGCAGGGGGCTATGGCTACACCTTC	CASSQEPRPAGGYGYTF
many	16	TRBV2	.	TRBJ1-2	TGTGCCACAGAGAAATTCAGCACTGGCGCTAACTATGGCTACACCTTC	CATEKFSTGANYGYTF
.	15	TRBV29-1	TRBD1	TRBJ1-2	TGCAGCGTTGAACCCGGGACAGGGGAGTCCTATGGCTACACCTTC	CSVEPGTGESYGYTF
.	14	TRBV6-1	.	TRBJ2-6	TGTGCCAGCAGAGACCAATTTGGGGCCAACGTCCTGACTTTC	CASRDQFGANVLTF
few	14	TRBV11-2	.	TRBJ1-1	TGTGCCAGCAGCTTAGTCAGGGCAGACACTGAAGCTTTCTTT	CASSLVRADTEAFF
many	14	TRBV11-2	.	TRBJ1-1	TGTGCCAGCAGCCAAGCCCGTTGGAACACTGAAGCTTTCTTT	CASSQARWNTEAFF
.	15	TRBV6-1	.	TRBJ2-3	TGTGCCAGCAGTGACAGTCAGTGGGGCACAGATACGCAGTATTTT	CASSDSQWGTDTQYF
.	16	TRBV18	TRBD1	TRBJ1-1	TGTGCCAGCTCACCATCTAGGACAGGGGGGATCACTGAAGCTTTCTTT	CASSPSRTGGITEAFF
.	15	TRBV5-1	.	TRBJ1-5	TGCGCCAGTAGCTTGGCCGGACGGAGAGGTCAGCCCCAGCATTTT	CASSLAGRRGQPQHF
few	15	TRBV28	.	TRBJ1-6	TGTGCCAGCAGTTTACCGCAGGGCTGGAATTCACCCCTCCACTTT	CASSLPQGWNSPLHF
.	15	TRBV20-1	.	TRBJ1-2	TGCAGTGCTAGAGATGGAACTGCGGGGGTAAATGGCTACACCTTC	CSARDGTAGVNGYTF
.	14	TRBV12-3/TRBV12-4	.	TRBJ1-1	TGTGCCAGCAGTTTAAAACCGATGAACACTGAAGCTTTCTTT	CASSLKPMNTEAFF
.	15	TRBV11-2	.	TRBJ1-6	TGTGCCAGCAGCTCGGACAGTAGCTATAATTCACCCCTCCACTTT	CASSSDSSYNSPLHF
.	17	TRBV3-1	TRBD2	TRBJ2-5	TGTGCCAGCAGCCCCCACTGGACTAGCGGGAGACAGGAGACCCAGTACTTC	CASSPHWTSGRQETQYF
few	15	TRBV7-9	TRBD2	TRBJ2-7	TGTGCCAGCAGTGACTCGGGACTAGGGGCTTACGAGCAGTACTTC	CASSDSGLGAYEQYF
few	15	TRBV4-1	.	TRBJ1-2	TGCGCCAGCAGAATCGCCGGGCCCGGGGCTTATGGCTACACCTTC	CASRIAGPGAYGYTF